The source of this T cell receptor beta chain is a study of Tregs in tolerant kidney transplant recipients. A remark on this clone: With the read ending 3 residues before the CDR3 end, the germline J gene is used to fill in that end.

The CDR3 loop spans 13 amino acids. The V gene's germline CDR1 is SGHRS and CDR2 YFSETQ. V lost 0 bases, J lost 1 base, and 5 bases lay in between. Recipients received nonmyeloablative bone marrow transplants from related graft donors, with transient mixed chimerism. Only in-frame clones appear in the TCRdb table, and some are missing; sequencing was by immunoSEQ multiplex PCR. The listing records 12,000 to 15,000 clones. This receptor was identified in a human patient who received a combined kidney and bone marrow transplant. Some of the T cells might come from the graft donor. The chain couples TRBV5-1 to TRBJ2-7; weak D call: TRBD1 (5 bases). This material consisted of CD4+ T cells from blood (PBMCs), taken 12 months after the transplant. Incomplete CDR3 DNA: TGCGCCAGCAGCTTGGACAGGTCCTACGAG. As protein: CASSLDRSYE. The full CDR3 sequence reads CASSLDRSYEQYF.